These 29 T cell receptor beta chains were sequenced from one sample in a study of OX40 agonist ivuxolimab in advanced cancers. Data came from immunoSEQ multiplex PCR; TCRdb stores just in-frame clones and leaves some out. The repertoire consists of about 85,000 clones, with around 80% occurring once and the leading ten covering 6.6%. Sample: CD4+ or CD8+ T cells sorted from blood, taken in a trial of the OX40 agonist ivuxolimab. The receptors were gathered from an adult with an advanced solid tumor such as melanoma, head and neck, liver or kidney cancer.

The chain has TRBV12-5 and TRBJ2-6, with a weak D call TRBD1 (5 bases). Germline V gene lookup returns CDR1 LGHNT and CDR2 FRNRAP. The CDR3 loop spans 18 amino acids. Deletions cut 4 bases from V and 5 bases from J, with 21 bases between. The CDR3 DNA is TGTGCTAGTGGTTCAGGGAATGCAGGACAAAGTCGGGCCAACGTCCTGACTTTC. Its protein is CASGSGNAGQSRANVLTF.

The chain carries TRBV7-3 and TRBJ1-2; D possibly corresponds to TRBD1 (5 bases). CDR3 length equals 15 residues. Germline CDR1 is SGHTA and CDR2 is FQGTGA. Trimming stripped 5 bases from V and 4 bases from J, with 17 bases between. The CDR3 loop is CASSPSGTSAYGYTF. In DNA, the CDR3 is TGTGCCAGCAGCCCTAGCGGGACGTCGGCCTATGGCTACACCTTC.

The chain recombines TRBV6-6 with TRBJ1-4; D not certain. With 2 bases removed from V and 5 bases from J, the gap between germline ends came to 12 bases. This CDR3 has 15 amino acids. Germline values: CDR1 MNHNY, CDR2 SVGAGI (reference sequence). CDR3 nucleotides: TGTGCCAGCAGTTACGGCCGAGGGCCCAATGAAAAACTGTTTTTT. Encoded protein: CASSYGRGPNEKLFF.

The J gene is TRBJ1-5, the V gene TRBV19; TRBD1 agrees at 8 bases. Unmatched junction bases numbered 10, after V lost 5 bases and J lost 4 bases. The germline gives CDR1 LNHDA, CDR2 SQIVND (reference sequence). There are 16 residues in the CDR3. DNA for the CDR3: TGTGCCAGTAGTGTAACGACAGGGGACGCGAATCAGCCCCAGCATTTT. Protein product: CASSVTTGDANQPQHF.

This chain joins TRBV15 and TRBJ1-2; D call uncertain. V lost 6 bases, J lost 0 bases, and 8 bases lay in between. This CDR3 is 13 amino acids long. CDR1 and CDR2 from the germline V gene are LNHNV and YYDKDF (reference sequence). CDR3 sequence reads: CATRKDSNYGYTF. CDR3 nucleotide sequence: TGTGCCACCAGAAAGGATTCTAACTATGGCTACACCTTC. Combining the CDR3 with reference TRBV15 and TRBJ1-2 gives the whole variable domain DAMVIQNPRYQVTQFGKPVTLSCSQTLNHNVMYWYQQKSSQAPKLLFHYYDKDFNNEADTPDNFQSRRPNTSFCFLDIRSPGLGDTAMYLCATRKDSNYGYTFGSGTRLTVV.

The rearrangement uses TRBV6-1 and TRBJ1-4; TRBD1 might be the D (6 bases). Trimming took 6 bases from V and 8 from J, leaving 13 bases between them. Germline assignment: CDR1 MNHNS and CDR2 SASEGT. The CDR3 sequence is 13 residues long. The CDR3: CASRAGTKEKLFF. CDR3 nucleotides: TGTGCCAGCAGGGCCGGGACAAAGGAAAAACTGTTTTTT.

The chain couples TRBV19 to TRBJ2-5, with TRBD1 matching over 12 bases. Germline V gives CDR1 LNHDA, CDR2 SQIVND (reference sequence). This CDR3 spans 14 amino acids. J was trimmed by 4 bases and V by 9 bases; bases with no gene match: 6. This chain's CDR3 is CASTGTGGGETQYF. CDR3 bases: TGTGCCAGCACGGGGACAGGGGGCGGAGAGACCCAGTACTTC.

CDR3 in amino acids: CASSTPGLAGSSGANVLTF. In DNA form, the CDR3 reads TGTGCCAGCAGTACACCGGGACTAGCGGGGAGCTCTGGGGCCAACGTCCTGACTTTC. This chain connects TRBV2 to TRBJ2-6, with 13 bases lining up with TRBD2. Losses at the gene ends were 5 bases for V and 0 bases for J; bases not matched to a gene: 7. The CDR3 consists of 19 residues. Germline values: CDR1 SNHLY, CDR2 FYNNEI.

The sample holds a few counts of this clone. The chain employs TRBV7-9 and TRBJ1-5; D is unresolved. CDR1 SEHNR and CDR2 FQNEAQ come from the germline V gene (reference sequence). The length of the CDR3 is 14 residues. Trimming left V 0 bases short and J 2 bases short, with 5 bases between. The CDR3 DNA reads as TGTGCCAGCAGCTTAGCCGACGGCAATCAGCCCCAGCATTTT. This translates into CASSLADGNQPQHF.

This clone was observed once. The chain carries TRBV5-1 and TRBJ1-4, with 7 bases identical to TRBD1. The CDR3 is 13 amino acids. The germline gives CDR1 SGHRS, CDR2 YFSETQ. Trimming cost V 3 bases and J 4 bases; bases outside gene matches: 0. This chain's CDR3 is CASSWDSNEKLFF. The DNA of the CDR3 is TGCGCCAGCAGCTGGGACAGTAATGAAAAACTGTTTTTT. Based on the CDR3 plus reference TRBV5-1 and TRBJ1-4, the full variable domain is KAGVTQTPRYLIKTRGQQVTLSCSPISGHRSVSWYQQTPGQGLQFLFEYFSETQRNKGNFPGRFSGRQFSNSRSEMNVSTLELGDSALYLCASSWDSNEKLFFGSGTQLSVL.

The gene calls are TRBV9 and TRBJ1-2, with TRBD1 as a possible D gene (5 bases). The CDR3 loop spans 15 amino acids. Germline CDR1 is SGDLS and CDR2 is YYNGEE. V was trimmed by 0 bases and J by 6 bases, leaving 15 bases between them. This chain's CDR3 is CASSVEGRAMHGYTF. Here the CDR3 DNA reads TGTGCCAGCAGCGTAGAGGGGCGGGCAATGCATGGCTACACCTTC.

The J gene is TRBJ1-5, the V gene TRBV19, with 9 bases matching TRBD1. From germline, CDR1 is LNHDA and CDR2 SQIVND (reference sequence). This CDR3 contains 15 residues. With 5 bases clipped from V and 4 bases from J, the junction kept 6 bases outside the gene matches. In DNA form, the CDR3 reads TGTGCCAGTAGTTTTACAGGGGGCGAAAATCAGCCCCAGCATTTT. Translation gives CASSFTGGENQPQHF.

The chain uses TRBV16 and TRBJ2-5; 8 bases align to TRBD1. Germline-derived CDR1 and CDR2 are KGHSY and FQNENV. The CDR3 length is 17 residues. V gave up 1 base and J gave up 5 bases; unmatched junction bases: 12. CDR3: CASSQFPRGLRRETQYF. The CDR3 coding sequence is TGTGCCAGCAGCCAATTCCCCAGGGGGCTCAGGAGGGAGACCCAGTACTTC.

The rearrangement joins TRBV2 to TRBJ2-3, with no clear D. The germline V and J ends were trimmed by 0 bases and 5 bases, with 15 bases remaining between them. This CDR3 region has 16 residues. The germline V gene encodes CDR1 SNHLY and CDR2 FYNNEI. The CDR3 DNA reads as TGTGCCAGCAGTGAAGCTGCCGGCCCACCGAGAGATACGCAGTATTTT. Protein sequence: CASSEAAGPPRDTQYF.

This chain uses TRBV2 with TRBJ2-1; D possibly corresponds to TRBD1 (5 bases). V gave up 3 bases and J gave up 2 bases, with 8 bases separating them. Germline V gives CDR1 SNHLY, CDR2 FYNNEI. This CDR3 spans 14 amino acids. CDR3 in amino acids: CASSDDSTYNEQFF. The CDR3 bases are TGTGCCAGCAGTGATGACAGCACCTACAATGAGCAGTTCTTC.

V gene TRBV30 combines with J gene TRBJ2-7, with 10 bases fitting TRBD2. Germline V lookup: CDR1 GTSNPN, CDR2 SVGIG (reference sequence). J gave up 2 bases and V 0 bases, and 4 bases lay outside the gene matches. The CDR3 contains 15 residues. CDR3 DNA: TGTGCCTGGAGTGTAGAAGCGGGAGGGCCCTACGAGCAGTACTTC. Translated, it gives CAWSVEAGGPYEQYF.

The gene calls are TRBV5-1 and TRBJ1-2; D unresolved. CDR3 size: 14 residues. Deletions cut 4 bases from V and 8 bases from J, with 18 bases between. The germline V gene has CDR1 SGHRS and CDR2 YFSETQ. The CDR3 DNA follows: TGCGCCAGCAGCCCGGACGGACTCGTTTTCGGCTACACCTTC. Its protein product is CASSPDGLVFGYTF.

V usage is TRBV4-2 and J usage is TRBJ2-3, with 9 bases matching TRBD2. The germline gives CDR1 LGHNA, CDR2 YNFKEQ. The CDR3 is 17 amino acids. The V segment lost 0 bases and the J segment 1 base; nucleotides outside the gene matches: 5. The DNA for the CDR3 is TGTGCCAGCAGCCAAGAAGAAGCGGGGGGTCGCACAGATACGCAGTATTTT. Protein product: CASSQEEAGGRTDTQYF.

The V and J genes are TRBV5-1 and TRBJ2-1; D gene uncertain. CDR1 SGHRS and CDR2 YFSETQ come from the germline V gene. Trimming removed 2 bases at V and 8 bases at J, with 8 bases between. This CDR3 region has 12 residues. CDR3 region: CASSFSADEQFF. The CDR3 bases are TGCGCCAGCAGCTTCTCAGCCGATGAGCAGTTCTTC.

V gene TRBV7-2 combines with J gene TRBJ2-3; TRBD1 agrees at 9 bases. The CDR3 extends over 14 amino acids. Germline CDR1 reads SGHTA; CDR2 reads FQGNSA. Germline trimming cut 8 bases from V and 1 base from J; bases unmatched to any gene: 4. In DNA form, the CDR3 reads TGTGCCAGCTGCCGGGACAGGGGCACAGATACGCAGTATTTT. Protein: CASCRDRGTDTQYF.

The J gene is TRBJ2-1, the V gene TRBV4-2, with a tentative D call TRBD2 (5 bases). The germline gives CDR1 LGHNA, CDR2 YNFKEQ. This CDR3 contains 16 residues. Trimming shortened V by 3 bases and J by 0 bases, and 12 bases separated the two germline ends. The CDR3 DNA sequence: TGTGCCAGCAGCCACCCAGCGGCAAGCTCCTACAATGAGCAGTTCTTC. This translates into CASSHPAASSYNEQFF.

V is TRBV4-3 and J is TRBJ2-2; the D is unclear. The CDR3 is 16 amino acids. Germline CDR1 LGHNA, CDR2 YSLEER. The ends were cut back, 4 bases at V and 0 bases at J, with 12 bases in the middle. The CDR3 nucleotides are TGCGCCAGCAGCCCCCCCCGGCCGCCGAACACCGGGGAGCTGTTTTTT. As protein: CASSPPRPPNTGELFF.

This rearrangement joins TRBV6-5 to TRBJ1-3; D gene unclear. This CDR3 region has 14 residues. V lost 5 bases and J lost 4, with 12 bases in between. Germline lookup yields CDR1 MNHEY and CDR2 SVGAGI. The CDR3 DNA reads TGTGCCAGCAGTCTGAAGATGCACGGAAACACCATATATTTT. Its translation: CASSLKMHGNTIYF.

This chain uses TRBV6-6 with TRBJ2-7; tentative D call: TRBD1 (5 bases). CDR1 is MNHNY, CDR2 SVGAGI, per germline (reference sequence). With 0 bases removed from V and 12 bases from J, the gap between germline ends came to 12 bases. This CDR3 is 12 amino acids long. The CDR3 region has the DNA TGTGCCAGCAGTTACTCGGGGCAACCGGGGTACGTC. Translation gives CASSYSGQPGYV.

The chain combines TRBV28 with TRBJ1-4, with TRBD1 identical over 7 bases. The trim removed 4 bases at V and 8 bases at J, leaving 7 bases unmatched. CDR3 length: 14 residues. The V gene's germline CDR1 is MDHEN and CDR2 SYDVKM. The CDR3: CASSWGTAREKLFF. The DNA of the CDR3 is TGTGCCAGCAGTTGGGGGACAGCAAGAGAAAAACTGTTTTTT.

The V call is TRBV9, the J call TRBJ1-3; D not resolved. Germline loops: CDR1 SGDLS, CDR2 YYNGEE. Trimming shortened V by 3 bases and J by 4 bases, and 17 bases separated the two germline ends. CDR3 length equals 16 residues. CDR3 sequence (DNA): TGTGCCAGCAGCGCCCCCCTTGGCGGTGTCGGAAACACCATATATTTT. Its protein product is CASSAPLGGVGNTIYF.

A single count supports this clone. The chain couples TRBV7-9 to TRBJ2-7; D gene ambiguous. Germline V lookup: CDR1 SEHNR, CDR2 FQNEAQ (reference sequence). The V gene lost 3 bases and the J gene lost 0 bases, with 15 bases spanning the gap. CDR3 length: 16 residues. CDR3 protein: CASSFVGQPNSYEQYV. The CDR3 DNA reads as TGTGCCAGCAGCTTCGTCGGCCAACCCAACTCCTACGAGCAGTACGTC.

V and J are TRBV5-8 and TRBJ1-6; D unclear. V was pared by 2 bases and J by 0 bases, with 9 bases between. This CDR3 is 16 amino acids long. CDR1 is SGHTS and CDR2 is YDEGEE in the germline V gene. CDR3 in DNA: TGTGCCAGCAGCTTCTCGTACAGCTCCTATAATTCACCCCTCCACTTT. Translated: CASSFSYSSYNSPLHF.

The V gene is TRBV4-2, the J gene TRBJ2-2; 9 bases fit TRBD2. Per the germline V gene, CDR1 is LGHNA and CDR2 is YNFKEQ. The CDR3 runs 16 residues. Unmatched junction bases numbered 9, after V lost 1 base and J lost 9 bases. The CDR3 here is CASSQAIAGAFRELFF. For the CDR3, the DNA is TGTGCCAGCAGCCAAGCGATAGCGGGAGCCTTCCGGGAGCTGTTTTTT.